Listed below are T cell receptor beta chains from one sample, sequenced in a study of beta chain features in type 1 diabetes. This table comes from immunoSEQ multiplex PCR, and its TCRdb copy is limited to in-frame clones, with some not included. The sample lists roughly 300,000 clones; approximately 8% were seen once. Sequencing input: central memory CD4+ T cells from blood. Receptors originate from a woman younger than 30 in good health. Each CDR3 is given with its conserved first and last residue. D genes are given only for firm matches. A row's size may be missing; if present it is once, few, many or a size class.

V	D	length	J	size	DNA	CDR3
TRBV5-4	TRBD1	14	TRBJ1-2	few	TGTGCCAGCAGCAACCGGGACAGGGCCTATGGCTACACCTTC	CASSNRDRAYGYTF
TRBV4-3	TRBD1	19	TRBJ2-6	few	TGCGCCAGCAGCCGGACCGCGGGACAGGGAGTCTCTGGGGCCAACGTCCTGACTTTC	CASSRTAGQGVSGANVLTF
TRBV7-2	.	16	TRBJ2-5	.	TGTGCCAGCAGCATTATGTTTTGGCGGGGCCAAGAGACCCAGTACTTC	CASSIMFWRGQETQYF
TRBV28	TRBD2	14	TRBJ2-3	few	TGTGCCAGCAGTAGGACTAGCGGGATGGGTACGCAGTATTTT	CASSRTSGMGTQYF
TRBV29-1	TRBD1	13	TRBJ2-5	few	TGCAGCGTCCCTGACAGGGTGTTTGAGACCCAGTACTTC	CSVPDRVFETQYF
TRBV5-4	TRBD2	17	TRBJ2-2	.	TGTGCCAGCAGTCCCGGGACTAGCGGGAGGGCCCCCGGGGAGCTGTTTTTT	CASSPGTSGRAPGELFF
TRBV18	.	14	TRBJ2-1	.	TGTGCCAGCTCACCACTACAGGGGGAGGGTGAGCAGTTCTTC	CASSPLQGEGEQFF
TRBV5-6	.	14	TRBJ1-5	few	TGTGCCAGCAGCTTAAACCGGGACCCTCAGCCCCAGCATTTT	CASSLNRDPQPQHF
TRBV7-7	TRBD2	14	TRBJ2-3	.	TGTGCTAGCAGCTCAGGCGGGAGCTCAGATACGCAGTATTTT	CASSSGGSSDTQYF
TRBV28	.	12	TRBJ1-5	many	TGTGCCAGCAAGAGCGGTAATCAGCCCCAGCATTTT	CASKSGNQPQHF
TRBV5-1	.	16	TRBJ2-7	.	TGCGCCAGCAGCTTGTTTCGCGTCCAGGGGACATACGAGCAGTACTTC	CASSLFRVQGTYEQYF
TRBV9	.	15	TRBJ2-1	.	TGTGCCAGCAGCGTAGGGGTCAGCTCCTACAATGAGCAGTTCTTC	CASSVGVSSYNEQFF
TRBV7-2	.	15	TRBJ2-6	.	TGTGCCAGCAGCTTGGGGGGAGGTGGGGCCAACGTCCTGACTTTC	CASSLGGGGANVLTF
TRBV28	.	12	TRBJ1-5	.	TGTGCCAGCAGTTTGCCGAATCAGCCCCAGCATTTT	CASSLPNQPQHF
TRBV2	.	13	TRBJ1-1	few	TGTGCCAGCGGGATTCAACAGGGCACTGAAGCTTTCTTT	CASGIQQGTEAFF
TRBV9	.	16	TRBJ2-4	.	TGTGCCAGCAGCGTAGCCCCGGGACATTCGTTAAACATTCAGTACTTC	CASSVAPGHSLNIQYF
TRBV27	TRBD1	15	TRBJ2-5	.	TGTGCCAGCAGCCCGAGGACAGGACACCAAGAGACCCAGTACTTC	CASSPRTGHQETQYF
TRBV7-2	.	13	TRBJ1-1	.	TGTGCCAGCAGCTTACCGACCCGTACTGAAGCTTTCTTT	CASSLPTRTEAFF
TRBV7-9	.	12	TRBJ2-7	.	TGTGCCAGCAGCTCCCTTTTTCAAGAGCAGTACTTC	CASSSLFQEQYF
TRBV2	.	14	TRBJ1-5	once	TGTGCCAGCAGGGGTGCAGGCCGGGTCCAGCCCCAGCATTTT	CASRGAGRVQPQHF
TRBV7-8	TRBD2	16	TRBJ2-7	.	TGTGCCAGCAGCACAACTAGCGGGAGGGCCGCTTACGAGCAGTACTTC	CASSTTSGRAAYEQYF
TRBV20-1	.	11	TRBJ2-7	.	TGCAGTGCTAACTTGTGGGACGAGCAGTACTTC	CSANLWDEQYF
TRBV4-3	TRBD2	18	TRBJ2-1	many	TGCGCCAGCAGCCAAGATCCGCGAGCGGGAGTGGGTTACAATGAGCAGTTCTTC	CASSQDPRAGVGYNEQFF
TRBV27	.	17	TRBJ2-6	.	TGTGCCAGCAGCCGGGTGGGCCCGAGCTCTGGGGCCAACGTCCTGACTTTC	CASSRVGPSSGANVLTF
TRBV11-1	.	15	TRBJ1-4	few	TGTGCCAGCAGCTTAGGGGACCCTAAACGAGAAAAACTGTTTTTT	CASSLGDPKREKLFF
TRBV4-2	.	14	TRBJ2-7	.	TGTGCCAGCAGCCAAGAAAGTTGGGTCAGGGAGCAGTACTTC	CASSQESWVREQYF
TRBV2	.	14	TRBJ2-5	few	TGTGCCAGCAGGGCTAGCTACGGACAAGAGACCCAGTACTTC	CASRASYGQETQYF
TRBV28	.	14	TRBJ2-1	many	TGTGCCAGCAGTTTAAGGGGCTCCTACAATGAGCAGTTCTTC	CASSLRGSYNEQFF
TRBV5-6	TRBD2	14	TRBJ2-7	few	TGTGCCAGCAGCCACTGGACTAGCTCCTACGAGCAGTACTTC	CASSHWTSSYEQYF
TRBV4-2	.	14	TRBJ2-7	few	TGTGCCAGCAGCACACAGGGTACTCCCTACGAGCAGTACTTC	CASSTQGTPYEQYF
TRBV7-9	.	11	TRBJ2-1	many	TGTGCCAGCAGCGATGACAATGAGCAGTTCTTC	CASSDDNEQFF
TRBV10-3	.	15	TRBJ2-1	few	TGTGCCATCAGTGAGGCGGGGAGCTCCTACAATGAGCAGTTCTTC	CAISEAGSSYNEQFF
TRBV5-1	.	13	TRBJ2-7	few	TGCGCCAGCAGCTTGGCGGGATTCTACGAGCAGTACTTC	CASSLAGFYEQYF
TRBV29-1	.	12	TRBJ1-1	few	TGCAGCGTCGGGCGGGCGAACACTGAAGCTTTCTTT	CSVGRANTEAFF
TRBV25-1	TRBD1	17	TRBJ2-1	.	TGTGCCAGCAGTCACCAAGGGACAGGGGAATGGAACAATGAGCAGTTCTTC	CASSHQGTGEWNNEQFF
TRBV18	.	11	TRBJ2-7	many	TGTGCCAGCTCACCAGGGTACGAGCAGTACTTC	CASSPGYEQYF
TRBV10-3	.	13	TRBJ1-1	.	TGTGCCATCAGTGAGTCGCAGTCGGGTGCGGCTTTCTTT	CAISESQSGAAFF
TRBV7-2	.	14	TRBJ2-1	few	TGTGCCAGCAGCTTAGGGCTGGCCTCAATTGAGCAGTTCTTC	CASSLGLASIEQFF
TRBV7-2	.	14	TRBJ1-1	few	TGTGCCAGCAGCCCTCAAGGGTTGCGCTCTGAAGCTTTCTTT	CASSPQGLRSEAFF
TRBV29-1	TRBD2	14	TRBJ2-2	few	TGCAGCGTTGGTGGGACTAGCGTCACCGGGGAGCTGTTTTTT	CSVGGTSVTGELFF
TRBV29-1	.	10	TRBJ2-1	many	TGCAGCTCGTCATACAATGAGCAGTTCTTC	CSSSYNEQFF
TRBV5-1	TRBD2	17	TRBJ2-1	few	TGCGCCAGCAGCTTGGCAGTGACTAGCGGGGTTAACAATGAGCAGTTCTTC	CASSLAVTSGVNNEQFF
TRBV5-5	.	15	TRBJ1-4	.	TGTGCCAGCAGTAATCGACAGGCAACTAATGAAAAACTGTTTTTT	CASSNRQATNEKLFF
TRBV9	.	17	TRBJ1-3	many	TGTGCCAGCAGCGTAGAGGTTCGCGGGAGCTCTGGAAACACCATATATTTT	CASSVEVRGSSGNTIYF
TRBV15	.	15	TRBJ1-4	many	TGTGCCACCAGCAGAGATTTGGGGGCTAATGAAAAACTGTTTTTT	CATSRDLGANEKLFF